One sample yielded the 27 T cell receptor beta chains listed below, sequenced in a study of blood T cells in healthy people across ages. Primers used in a second PCR of roughly 6 to 11 cycles were a sample-barcoded 5' primer and a J-beta primer mix. TCRdb analysed the 5' RACE reads with MiXCR anew, one entry per CDR3 protein. Of some 1.5 million distinct CDR3 sequences detected, approximately 43% appear once; the ten largest clones hold more than 4%. The sequencing input was blood. The receptor set was obtained from a woman aged 18-29 years in good health.

This clonotype occurred a few times. The gene calls are TRBV4-3 and TRBJ1-1; D is uncertain. Trimming shortened V by 0 bases and J by 0 bases, and 11 bases separated the two germline ends. The CDR3 runs to 16 residues. Germline V gene sequence: CDR1 LGHNA, CDR2 YSLEER. CDR3 in amino acids: CASSQDRGDMNTEAFF. The CDR3 DNA follows: TGCGCCAGCAGCCAAGATCGGGGAGACATGAACACTGAAGCTTTCTTT.

The J gene is TRBJ2-7, the V gene TRBV7-9; 13 positions match TRBD2. V shed 6 bases, J shed 3 bases, and the junction held 5 bases outside the gene matches. Germline lookup yields CDR1 SEHNR and CDR2 FQNEAQ (reference sequence). CDR3 length equals 15 residues. Here the CDR3 DNA reads TGTGCCAGCAGACCGGGACTAGCGGGAATCTACGAGCAGTACTTC. It specifies CASRPGLAGIYEQYF.

Ten or more counts support this clonotype. This chain uses TRBV10-3 with TRBJ2-3, with 9 bases matching TRBD1. V dropped 0 bases and J dropped 9; count of bases not matched to a gene: 1. Germline V gene sequence: CDR1 ENHRY, CDR2 SYGVKD. This CDR3 has 13 residues. The CDR3 DNA sequence: TGTGCCATCAGTGAGTCACAGGGGGCAACGCAGTATTTT. Its translation: CAISESQGATQYF.

The chain couples TRBV30 to TRBJ1-2; D is possibly TRBD1 (6 bases). Germline V gene data show CDR1 as GTSNPN and CDR2 as SVGIG (reference sequence). The CDR3 consists of 12 residues. The V end was cut by 8 bases, the J end by 2 bases, with 12 bases between. The CDR3 region is CAVPQGNYGYTF. The CDR3 DNA is TGTGCCGTCCCCCAGGGGAACTATGGCTACACCTTC.

The table lists this clonotype with a few counts. The J gene is TRBJ1-5, the V gene TRBV6-1; a possible D gene is TRBD1 (6 bases). The CDR3 totals 13 residues. V was cut by 4 bases and J by 7 bases, with 11 bases left in between. The germline V gene encodes CDR1 MNHNS and CDR2 SASEGT. This CDR3 reads CASSVQGQQPQHF. DNA for the CDR3: TGTGCCAGCAGTGTTCAGGGGCAGCAGCCCCAGCATTTT.

In nucleotides, the CDR3 is TGTGCCACCAGGGCCGCGGGGTATGGCTACACCTTC. It encodes CATRAAGYGYTF. This chain connects TRBV6-2 or TRBV6-3 to TRBJ1-2, with a tentative D call TRBD1 (5 bases). CDR3 size: 12 residues. Germline-derived CDR1 and CDR2 are MNHEY and SVGEGT. The V and J ends lost 10 bases and 5 bases respectively, with 14 bases between them.

This clonotype was observed a few times. J is TRBJ2-1 and V is TRBV9; D uncertain. Germline CDR1 and CDR2: SGDLS and YYNGEE. V was clipped by 0 bases and J by 3 bases, with 7 bases between them. This CDR3 has 14 residues. CDR3 bases: TGTGCCAGCAGCGTAGGAGGTATCTACAATGAGCAGTTCTTC. Translating it yields CASSVGGIYNEQFF.

This chain joins TRBV4-2 and TRBJ2-5; 9 nucleotides match TRBD2. CDR1 and CDR2 (germline): LGHNA, YNFKEQ. This CDR3 is 17 amino acids long. The V gene end was trimmed by 2 bases and the J gene end by 0 bases; junction bases not matched to a gene: 7. The CDR3 loop is CASSQKSAGGYQETQYF. The CDR3 coding sequence is TGTGCCAGCAGCCAAAAATCAGCGGGAGGCTACCAAGAGACCCAGTACTTC.

The chain couples TRBV6-6 to TRBJ2-5, with 7 nucleotides matching TRBD1. TRBJ2-7 explains the end of the DNA better; the J call may be wrong. CDR1 MNHNY and CDR2 SVGAGI come from the germline V gene (reference sequence). The CDR3 is 14 residues long. The CDR3 loop is CASSHIDRVYEQYF. The CDR3 region has the DNA TGTGCCAGCAGCCATATTGACAGGGTCTACGAGCAGTACTTC.

Concerning this clonotype: Germline is not matched at one junction end, which may reflect a read error. The V gene is TRBV6-1, the J gene TRBJ1-6; D is possibly TRBD1 (6 bases). CDR1 is MNHNS, CDR2 SASEGT, per germline. The CDR3 covers 15 residues. CDR3 protein: CASRETGGSVGPPHF. The CDR3 bases are TGTGCCAGCAGGGAGACAGGCGGATCGGTCGGACCCCCCCACTTT.

The chain recombines TRBV5-1 with TRBJ1-2, with unresolved D. Trimming pared 4 bases from V and 12 bases from J, leaving 22 bases between. The CDR3 has 14 amino acids. Germline CDR1 SGHRS, CDR2 YFSETQ. CDR3 sequence (DNA): TGCGCCAGCAGCCCGACATTAGGCATCTACGGCCACACCTTC. It specifies CASSPTLGIYGHTF.

The chain employs TRBV7-9 and TRBJ2-3; 12 positions match TRBD2. The trim removed 5 bases at V and 4 bases at J, leaving 4 bases unmatched. The CDR3 sequence is 15 residues long. Germline assignment: CDR1 SEHNR and CDR2 FQNEAQ (reference sequence). CDR3 sequence reads: CASSRTSGKSDTQYF. The CDR3 region has the DNA TGTGCCAGCAGCCGGACTAGCGGGAAATCAGATACGCAGTATTTT.

This clonotype was observed a few times. This rearrangement joins TRBV20-1 to TRBJ2-3, with D possibly TRBD1 on 5 matching bases. This CDR3 is 14 amino acids long. V was trimmed by 5 bases and J by 4 bases, leaving 16 bases between them. Germline CDR1 and CDR2: DFQATT and SNEGSKA (reference sequence). CDR3 region: CSALRQGFADTQYF. CDR3 DNA sequence: TGCAGTGCTCTACGCCAGGGATTCGCAGATACGCAGTATTTT.

The sample holds a few counts of this clonotype. V gene TRBV7-9 combines with J gene TRBJ1-2; the D gene is possibly TRBD1 (6 bases). The V end lost 2 bases, the J end lost 4 bases, and 14 bases lay between the germline ends. Germline-derived CDR1 and CDR2 are SEHNR and FQNEAQ (reference sequence). CDR3 length: 15 residues. This chain's CDR3 is CASSLILTGRYGYTF. The CDR3 DNA reads TGTGCCAGCAGCTTAATTCTAACAGGGCGCTATGGCTACACCTTC.

The rearrangement joins TRBV7-2 to TRBJ2-1; 13 nucleotides agree with TRBD2. CDR3 length: 15 residues. The V and J ends lost 8 bases and 6 bases, in that order; junction bases with no gene match: 7. Germline CDR1 is SGHTA and CDR2 is FQGNSA. CDR3 sequence reads: CASSYGLAGANEQFF. CDR3 bases: TGTGCCAGCTCGTACGGACTAGCGGGAGCCAATGAGCAGTTCTTC.

This clonotype came up a few times. The genes are TRBV7-8 and TRBJ2-1, with 7 bases fitting TRBD2. The CDR3 has 16 residues. V lost 4 bases to trimming and J lost 3 bases; unmatched junction nucleotides: 9. CDR1 SGHVS and CDR2 FQNEAQ come from the germline V gene. In nucleotides, the CDR3 is TGTGCCAGCAGCTCCCTCCAGCGGGGTATCTACAATGAGCAGTTCTTC. Encoded protein: CASSSLQRGIYNEQFF. Filled out from reference TRBV7-8 and TRBJ2-1, the complete variable domain reads GAGVSQSPRYKVAKRGQDVALRCDPISGHVSLFWYQQALGQGPEFLTYFQNEAQLDKSGLPSDRFFAERPEGSVSTLKIQRTQQEDSAVYLCASSSLQRGIYNEQFFGPGTRLTVL.

This clonotype turned up a few times. The chain carries TRBV5-1 and TRBJ2-1; D is uncertain. The end of the DNA is better explained by TRBJ2-7, so the J call may be wrong. This CDR3 region has 13 residues. From germline, CDR1 is SGHRS and CDR2 YFSETQ. In DNA form, the CDR3 reads TGCGCCAGCAGCCAGGACCACTACAATGAGCAGTACTTC. Translated: CASSQDHYNEQYF.

The chain carries TRBV20-1 and TRBJ2-5, with 7 bases matching TRBD2. V lost 3 bases to trimming and J lost 4 bases; unmatched junction nucleotides: 8. This CDR3 has 14 residues. Germline CDR1 reads DFQATT; CDR2 reads SNEGSKA (reference sequence). CDR3 in DNA: TGCAGTGCTAGCGCTAGCGGAGGCCTAGAGACCCAGTACTTC. Amino acid sequence: CSASASGGLETQYF.

This sequence joins TRBV6-5 and TRBJ1-5, with D perhaps TRBD1 (5 bases). The CDR3 totals 14 residues. Trimming left V 6 bases short and J 3 bases short, with 12 bases between. Germline V gene data show CDR1 as MNHEY and CDR2 as SVGAGI. The CDR3 nucleotides are TGTGCCAGCAGCACTGGACAATACAATCAGCCCCAGCATTTT. It translates to CASSTGQYNQPQHF.

The genes are TRBV9 and TRBJ2-5; D possibly uses TRBD1 or TRBD2 (5 bases each). V gave up 3 bases and J gave up 11 bases, with 20 bases separating them. The CDR3 extends over 14 amino acids. Germline loops: CDR1 SGDLS, CDR2 YYNGEE. CDR3: CASSAGTHLGEQYF. In DNA form, the CDR3 reads TGTGCCAGCAGCGCCGGGACGCACCTCGGTGAGCAGTACTTC.

In this sample, this clonotype turned up a few times. The rearrangement uses TRBV12-3 or TRBV12-4 and TRBJ1-1, with a possible D match to TRBD1 (5 bases). The CDR3 contains 15 residues. Trimming removed 2 bases at V and 2 bases at J, with 12 bases between. The CDR3: CASSLKGAGNTEAFF. The DNA for the CDR3 is TGTGCCAGCAGTTTAAAAGGGGCGGGAAACACTGAAGCTTTCTTT.

Remarks on this clonotype: One junction end disagrees with the germline gene, perhaps due to a read error. The chain recombines TRBV4-1 with TRBJ1-1; tentative D call: TRBD1 (5 bases). Germline V gene data show CDR1 as MGHRA and CDR2 as YSYEKL. The CDR3 covers 15 residues. The CDR3 spells CTSSLQGARNTEAFF. The CDR3 DNA follows: TGCACCAGCAGCCTTCAGGGAGCGCGGAACACTGAAGCTTTCTTT.

This clonotype has a single count. The V and J genes are TRBV10-2 and TRBJ2-1, with 8 nucleotides matching TRBD1. The CDR3 has 15 amino acids. Germline V lookup: CDR1 WSHSY, CDR2 SAAADI. The junction had 9 bases not matched to a gene; V was cut back by 3 bases and J by 8 bases. In DNA, the CDR3 is TGCGCCAGCAGTGACCGACCGGGACAGGCCGATGAGCAGTTCTTC. This codes for CASSDRPGQADEQFF.

The rearrangement links TRBV10-2 to TRBJ2-1; TRBD2 matches at 12 bases. Trimming removed 6 bases from V and 9 bases from J; junction bases left unmatched: 15. Germline CDR1 reads WSHSY; CDR2 reads SAAADI. There are 17 residues in the CDR3. The CDR3 region is CASSFPGLAGTGREQFF. CDR3 sequence (DNA): TGCGCCAGCAGCTTCCCGGGACTAGCGGGCACGGGTCGTGAGCAGTTCTTC.

This clonotype was found many times. The chain is built from TRBV4-3 and TRBJ2-7; possible D gene TRBD1, 6 bases. V was shortened by 4 bases and J by 3 bases, with 13 bases between the two germline ends. This CDR3 has 14 amino acids. Per the germline V gene, CDR1 is LGHNA and CDR2 is YSLEER. CDR3 coding DNA: TGCGCCAGCAGCCCTGCCAGGGGTTACTACGAGCAGTACTTC. Protein: CASSPARGYYEQYF.

The genes are TRBV7-2 and TRBJ2-3, with TRBD2 matching 9 bases. Unmatched junction bases numbered 4, after V lost 2 bases and J lost 1 base. The germline CDR1 and CDR2 sequences are SGHTA and FQGNSA. The CDR3 has 16 amino acids. CDR3 nucleotide sequence: TGTGCCAGCAGCTTAACCGCGGGAGGGCGCACAGATACGCAGTATTTT. This translates into CASSLTAGGRTDTQYF.

This clonotype was counted between two and nine times. The chain links TRBV12-3 or TRBV12-4 to TRBJ1-1; 10 nucleotides align to TRBD1. The CDR3 consists of 13 residues. V lost 6 bases and J lost 8; bases outside the gene matches: 6. The CDR3 spells CASSSGTGVEAFF. CDR3 DNA sequence: TGTGCCAGCAGCTCCGGGACAGGGGTAGAAGCTTTCTTT.